The 6 T cell receptor beta chains presented below share a single source sample, sequenced in a study of blood T cell repertoires in COVID-19. Produced via immunoSEQ multiplex PCR; TCRdb's table is partial and in-frame only. Among hundreds of thousands of clones listed, 86% were seen once. The sequenced sample was PBMCs or T cells enriched from blood (not recorded which). The source of these receptors is a woman in her forties or fifties who had recovered from COVID-19.

The chain recombines TRBV27 with TRBJ2-6; 7 nucleotides match TRBD1. Germline CDR1 and CDR2: MNHEY and SMNVEV (reference sequence). The V and J ends lost 2 bases and 0 bases, in that order; junction bases with no gene match: 10. The CDR3 runs 19 residues. Here the CDR3 DNA reads TGTGCCAGCAGTTTAAGGCCGGGACAGCGCTACTCTGGGGCCAACGTCCTGACTTTC. It yields the protein CASSLRPGQRYSGANVLTF.

V gene TRBV20-1 combines with J gene TRBJ1-1; 8 bases line up with TRBD1. Germline V gene lookup returns CDR1 DFQATT and CDR2 SNEGSKA (reference sequence). The CDR3 is 14 amino acids. V lost 3 bases and J lost 0; bases outside the gene matches: 3. The CDR3 sequence: CSASQGAVNTEAFF. In nucleotides, the CDR3 is TGCAGTGCTAGTCAGGGGGCAGTGAACACTGAAGCTTTCTTT.

This clone was seen only once. The gene calls are TRBV28 and TRBJ2-7, with 9 bases aligning to TRBD1. With V trimmed by 6 bases and J by 2 bases, 5 bases remained unmatched. This CDR3 contains 14 residues. CDR1 is MDHEN, CDR2 SYDVKM, per germline. The CDR3 coding sequence is TGTGCCAGCAGGGGCCGGGACAGGGCCTACGAGCAGTACTTC. Residues: CASRGRDRAYEQYF. The full variable domain, rest sourced from reference TRBV28 and TRBJ2-7, is DVKVTQSSRYLVKRTGEKVFLECVQDMDHENMFWYRQDPGLGLRLIYFSYDVKMKEKGDIPEGYSVSREKKERFSLILESASTNQTSMYLCASRGRDRAYEQYFGPGTRLTVT.

The rearrangement uses TRBV9 and TRBJ2-3; 8 nucleotides match TRBD2. This CDR3 has 18 residues. The ends lost 4 bases at V and 3 bases at J; junction bases unmatched: 16. CDR1 SGDLS and CDR2 YYNGEE come from the germline V gene. The CDR3: CASSPRVPGSGRTDTQYF. In DNA, the CDR3 is TGTGCCAGCAGCCCCCGGGTTCCGGGCAGCGGGAGAACAGATACGCAGTATTTT.

V gene TRBV19 combines with J gene TRBJ2-2; 8 positions match TRBD1. The germline V gene encodes CDR1 LNHDA and CDR2 SQIVND (reference sequence). This CDR3 is 15 amino acids long. With V trimmed by 5 bases and J by 5 bases, 7 bases remained unmatched. The CDR3 DNA reads TGTGCCAGTAGTGCACAGACAGGGGTGACCGGGGAGCTGTTTTTT. Its protein product is CASSAQTGVTGELFF.

This clone was observed a single time. This sequence joins TRBV7-2 and TRBJ1-2; 9 bases are a match to TRBD1. Germline V lookup: CDR1 SGHTA, CDR2 FQGNSA. The CDR3 length is 15 residues. J gave up 6 bases and V 7 bases, and 12 bases lay outside the gene matches. Written as DNA, the CDR3 is TGTGCCAGCACCTCCATGGGGACAGGGAATCATGGCTACACCTTC. Protein product: CASTSMGTGNHGYTF.